This T cell receptor (beta chain) was documented in a study of tumor and adjacent non-tumor tissue in lung cancer. Study details: The patients, roughly 10 men and roughly 5 women, were about 30 to 85 with stage I to III disease.

Remarks on this clonotype: Its target is unknown.

TCRbeta libraries were built with three rounds of nested PCR, modified from ARM-PCR. TCRdb independently ran MiXCR on the multiplex PCR reads; one entry per CDR3 protein. The repertoire holds roughly 220,000 distinct CDR3 sequences, with 70% to 75% as singletons. This CDR3 contains 13 residues. V lost 2 bases to trimming and J lost 4 bases, with 11 bases between them. Germline CDR1 reads DFQATT; CDR2 reads SNEGSKA (reference sequence). No cell sorting was done before RNA was extracted from the tissue. Notes on the study in general: Tumor repertoires had a smaller top 100 clone share than normal lung.

The sequenced sample was lung tumor tissue. The source of this sequence is a man in his 60s with non-small cell lung cancer. The chain joins TRBV20-1 to TRBJ1-2; no clear D gene. The CDR3 loop reads CSARSEAIYGYTF. DNA of the CDR3: TGCAGTGCTAGATCGGAGGCTATCTATGGCTACACCTTC.